This TCR beta chain was sequenced during a study of T cell responses to AZD1222 COVID-19 vaccine. This CDR3 has 18 amino acids. The ends lost 4 bases at V and 1 base at J; junction bases unmatched: 9. Germline V lookup: CDR1 SGDLS, CDR2 YYNGEE. The method was immunoSEQ multiplex PCR; TCRdb's version includes in-frame clones alone and lacks a portion of them. Among approximately 170,000 clones listed, roughly nine tenths were seen once. This receptor was identified in an adult in good health. Sequences were derived from peripheral blood, sampled on day 0 of AZD1222 vaccination. The genes are TRBV9 and TRBJ2-6; 9 bases are a match to TRBD1. In DNA, the CDR3 is TGTGCCAGCAGCATCCGACAGGGGGAATATTCTGGGGCCAACGTCCTGACTTTC. It yields the protein CASSIRQGEYSGANVLTF.